Following are 12 T cell receptor beta chains from one sample sequenced in a study of CD8+CD57+ T cells in acquired aplastic anemia. Genomic DNA acted as the template from which TCR beta VDJ combination and CDR3 sequence profiling were carried out. From the reads, TCRdb called clonotypes with MiXCR, one entry per CDR3 protein. The sample carries fewer than 250,000 distinct CDR3 sequences, around 50% recorded once. The sequencing input was sorted CD4+, CD8+, or CD8+CD57+ T cells (not recorded which) from PBMCs. These receptors were taken from a human donor in good health, serving as a control.

The rearrangement uses TRBV27 and TRBJ1-6; no firm D call. The V gene's germline CDR1 is MNHEY and CDR2 SMNVEV (reference sequence). The V end lost 8 bases, the J end lost 13 bases, and 18 bases lay between the germline ends. The CDR3 runs 13 residues. The CDR3 DNA follows: TGTGCCAGCCGCGACGGGGTCGGTTGGCCCCTCCACTTT. It translates to CASRDGVGWPLHF.

In regard to this clonotype: A much larger clone differs by one base, so this may be a read error. The chain uses TRBV5-1 and TRBJ1-2; 7 nucleotides line up with TRBD1. This CDR3 contains 15 residues. CDR1 and CDR2 (germline): SGHRS, YFSETQ. The CDR3 region has the DNA TGCGCCAGCAGCTTGGATCGTGGGACAGCCTATGGCTACGCCTTC. It encodes CASSLDRGTAYGYAF.

This clonotype was seen repeatedly, ten times or more. The V and J genes are TRBV28 and TRBJ1-1; the D gene is possibly TRBD1 (5 bases). V was trimmed by 6 bases and J by 3 bases, leaving 14 bases between them. The CDR3 loop spans 14 amino acids. Germline lookup yields CDR1 MDHEN and CDR2 SYDVKM. CDR3 loop: CASRTGAVHTEAFF. The CDR3 bases are TGTGCCAGCAGGACCGGGGCCGTGCACACTGAAGCTTTCTTT.

This clonotype was seen at least ten times. The rearrangement joins TRBV24-1 to TRBJ2-5; TRBD1 aligns across 9 bases. V shed 4 bases, J shed 3 bases, and the junction held 8 bases outside the gene matches. CDR3 length equals 16 residues. Germline V CDR1 and CDR2: KGHDR, SFDVKD. CDR3 sequence (DNA): TGTGCCACCAGTGACCCTCCGGGACAGGGAAAAGAGACCCAGTACTTC. Amino acids: CATSDPPGQGKETQYF.

In its sample, this clonotype was seen many times. This chain joins TRBV4-2 and TRBJ2-3; D is undetermined. Trimming left V 0 bases short and J 0 bases short, with 13 bases between. Germline V lookup: CDR1 LGHNA, CDR2 YNFKEQ. The CDR3 is 17 amino acids. The CDR3 spells CASSQESPSSSTDTQYF. The CDR3 DNA reads TGTGCCAGCAGCCAAGAATCGCCTTCCTCTAGCACAGATACGCAGTATTTT.

Of note for this clonotype: An end of the junction does not agree with germline; a read error may underlie this. The rearrangement joins TRBV5-1 to TRBJ1-1, with D possibly being TRBD1 (5 bases). The CDR3 consists of 15 residues. Germline V gives CDR1 SGHRS, CDR2 YFSETQ. The CDR3 region is CASSSDRGMNTEAFF. CDR3 coding DNA: TGTGCCAGCAGCTCGGATAGGGGAATGAACACTGAAGCTTTCTTT.

This clonotype is medium-sized. This chain uses TRBV24-1 with TRBJ2-7; D call uncertain. Germline CDR1 KGHDR, CDR2 SFDVKD. Trimming stripped 4 bases from V and 2 bases from J, with 5 bases between. This CDR3 is built from 12 residues. The CDR3, as DNA: TGTGCCACCAGTGACGAGACCTACGAGCAGTACTTC. Protein sequence: CATSDETYEQYF.

This clonotype has ten or more counts. V gene TRBV14 combines with J gene TRBJ2-1, with TRBD1 as a possible D gene (6 bases). This CDR3 is built from 16 residues. Germline CDR1 and CDR2: SGHDN and FVKESK. The V gene lost 6 bases and the J gene lost 0 bases, with 15 bases spanning the gap. CDR3 in amino acids: CASSKMDRSSYNEQFF. The CDR3 nucleotides read TGTGCCAGCAGTAAAATGGACAGAAGCTCCTACAATGAGCAGTTCTTC. Looking up the rest from reference TRBV14 and TRBJ2-1 gives the full variable domain: EAGVTQFPSHSVIEKGQTVTLRCDPISGHDNLYWYRRVMGKEIKFLLHFVKESKQDESGMPNNRFLAERTGGTYSTLKVQPAELEDSGVYFCASSKMDRSSYNEQFFGPGTRLTVL.

For this clonotype: At one end the junction does not follow the germline gene, possibly because of a read error. V and J are TRBV7-7 and TRBJ2-1; 9 bases align to TRBD2. There are 20 residues in the CDR3. Germline loops: CDR1 SSHAT, CDR2 FNYEAQ (reference sequence). CDR3 residues: CASSPSRGGASLSSYNEQFF. CDR3 nucleotide sequence: TGTGCTAGCAGCCCCTCGCGGGGGGGCGCAAGCCTCAGCTCCTACAATGAGCAGTTCTTC.

The CDR3 DNA reads TGTGCCAGCAGCCAAGTCGAAGGGAAAAAGCAGTACTTC. Amino acids: CASSQVEGKKQYF. This chain connects TRBV3-1 to TRBJ2-7; D ambiguous. Trimming pared 1 base from V and 8 bases from J, leaving 12 bases between. Per germline, CDR1 LGHDT and CDR2 YNNKEL (reference sequence). The CDR3 has 13 residues.

V gene TRBV29-1 combines with J gene TRBJ1-1; possible D gene TRBD1, 6 bases. This CDR3 region has 12 residues. V was pared by 5 bases and J by 3 bases, with 10 bases between. Germline V gene data show CDR1 as SQVTM and CDR2 as ANQGSEA. The CDR3 spells CSVQSGDTEAFF. In nucleotides, the CDR3 is TGCAGCGTTCAGTCAGGGGACACTGAAGCTTTCTTT.

The J gene is TRBJ2-7, the V gene TRBV29-1; D may be TRBD1 (6 bases). V lost 5 bases, J lost 4 bases, and 18 bases lay in between. The V gene's germline CDR1 is SQVTM and CDR2 ANQGSEA. CDR3 size: 14 residues. This CDR3 is CSVKPTGTGYEQYF. The CDR3 DNA reads as TGCAGCGTTAAGCCGACAGGCACCGGATACGAGCAGTACTTC.